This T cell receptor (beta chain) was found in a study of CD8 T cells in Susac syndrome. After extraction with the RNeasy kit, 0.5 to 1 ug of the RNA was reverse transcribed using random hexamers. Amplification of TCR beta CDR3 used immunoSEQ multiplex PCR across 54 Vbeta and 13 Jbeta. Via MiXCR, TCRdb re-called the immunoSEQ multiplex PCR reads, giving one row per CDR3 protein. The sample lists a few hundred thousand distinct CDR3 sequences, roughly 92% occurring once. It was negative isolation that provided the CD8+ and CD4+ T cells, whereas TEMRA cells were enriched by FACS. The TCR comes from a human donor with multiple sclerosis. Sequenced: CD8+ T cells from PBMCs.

As DNA, the CDR3 is TGTGCCAGCGGGTGGCCCCTCACCGAGCAGTTCTTC. It translates to CASGWPLTEQFF. The rearrangement joins TRBV2 to TRBJ2-1, with D unresolved. CDR1 is SNHLY and CDR2 is FYNNEI in the germline V gene. V lost 8 bases and J lost 10, with 15 bases in between. CDR3 length: 12 residues.